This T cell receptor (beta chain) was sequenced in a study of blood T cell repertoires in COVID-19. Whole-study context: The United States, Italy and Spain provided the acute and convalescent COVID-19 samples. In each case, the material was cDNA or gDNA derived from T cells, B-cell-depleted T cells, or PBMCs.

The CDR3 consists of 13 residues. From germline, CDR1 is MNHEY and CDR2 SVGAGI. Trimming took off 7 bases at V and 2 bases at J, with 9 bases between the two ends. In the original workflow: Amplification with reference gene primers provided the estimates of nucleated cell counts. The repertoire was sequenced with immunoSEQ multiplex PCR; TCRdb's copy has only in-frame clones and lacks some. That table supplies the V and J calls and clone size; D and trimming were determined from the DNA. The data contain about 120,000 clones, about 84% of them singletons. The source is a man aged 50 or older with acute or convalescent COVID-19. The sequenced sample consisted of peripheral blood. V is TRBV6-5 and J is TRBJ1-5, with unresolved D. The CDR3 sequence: CASTSQGNQPQHF. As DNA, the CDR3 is TGTGCCAGCACCAGTCAGGGCAATCAGCCCCAGCATTTT.